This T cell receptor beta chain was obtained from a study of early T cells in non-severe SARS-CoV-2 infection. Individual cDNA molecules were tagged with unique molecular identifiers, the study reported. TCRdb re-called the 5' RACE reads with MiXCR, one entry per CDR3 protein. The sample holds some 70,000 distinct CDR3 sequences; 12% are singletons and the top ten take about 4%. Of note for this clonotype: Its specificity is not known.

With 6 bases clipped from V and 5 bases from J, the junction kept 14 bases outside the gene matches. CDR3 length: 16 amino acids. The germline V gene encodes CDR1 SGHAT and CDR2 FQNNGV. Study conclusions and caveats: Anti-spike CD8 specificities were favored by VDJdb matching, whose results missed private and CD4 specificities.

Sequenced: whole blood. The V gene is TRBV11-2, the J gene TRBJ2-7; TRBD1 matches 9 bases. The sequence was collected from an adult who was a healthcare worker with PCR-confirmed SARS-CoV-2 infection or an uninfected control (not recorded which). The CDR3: CASSRTGTGTLHEQYF. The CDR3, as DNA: TGTGCCAGCAGTCGTACCGGGACAGGGACCCTTCACGAGCAGTACTTC.